This T cell receptor beta chain was captured in a study of post-analysis software for immune sequencing data. Whole-study results and caveats: Five TRBV segments occurring more often in patients than controls included TRBV5-6, TRBV5-1 and TRBV20-1.

With regard to this clonotype: Its antigen is unknown. The junction differs from germline at one of its ends, possibly a read error.

Prepared libraries of TCR beta cDNA carried unique molecular identifiers. TCRdb reprocessed the PCR reads with MiXCR, giving one entry per CDR3 protein. This table has a few hundred thousand distinct CDR3 sequences, less than 40% appearing once. Germline CDR1 ENHRY, CDR2 SYGVKD. The CDR3 is made up of 14 amino acids. Sequencing was done on a sample of blood. The receptor comes from a girl aged 2-17 years with multiple sclerosis. The chain joins TRBV10-3 to TRBJ2-3; no definite D call. The CDR3 DNA reads as TGTGCCACCAGTGAATACGTGGCCCCAGATACGCAGTATTTT. Its translation is CATSEYVAPDTQYF.